This T cell receptor beta chain was retrieved from a study of control samples from healthy donors and cancer patients. The repertoire was sequenced with immunoSEQ multiplex PCR; TCRdb's copy has only in-frame clones and lacks some. The profile shows 69,000 or so clones, roughly 93% of them singletons. CDR1 is SGHDT and CDR2 is YYEEEE in the germline V gene. V was pared by 3 bases and J by 1 base, with 10 bases between. CDR3 length: 14 amino acids. The source is a woman aged 30 to 39 in good health. This chain joins TRBV5-6 and TRBJ1-1; D not resolved. Sequencing used blood. The CDR3 region is CASSSPVGNTEAFF. Here the CDR3 DNA reads TGTGCCAGCAGCTCCCCAGTGGGGAACACTGAAGCTTTCTTT.